This T cell receptor (beta chain) was captured by sequencing in a study of human T cells and chemical hapten exposure. Study-level points and caveats: Patch test score showed a positive correlation with PT1 expanded TCR counts. With DPC sensitization, TCRs exceeding 1 in 1000 frequency showed no change.

As the library was built, unique molecular identifiers were attached to individual cDNA molecules. TCRdb analysed the RACE reads with MiXCR anew, one entry per CDR3 protein. The table has approximately 320,000 distinct CDR3 sequences, 4.5% to 7% seen once. Germline lookup yields CDR1 SGHDT and CDR2 YYEEEE. V trimming: 4 bases; J trimming: 2 bases; junction bases outside the gene matches: 4. This CDR3 is 14 amino acids long. This clonotype was seen only a few times. Its matching antigen is unknown. As for time point: pre-sensitization, week 0. Stated treatment: therapeutic diphenylcyclopropenone sensitization with weekly scalp DPC. Total RNA was isolated from whole blood that had not been fractionated.

The sample consisted of whole blood, taken in connection with sensitization to the hapten diphenylcyclopropenone (DPC). The chain joins TRBV5-6 to TRBJ2-3, with 7 nucleotides matching TRBD2. This TCR was sampled from a young woman with alopecia areata. Some clones in this sample may be carry-over from other donors' samples. CDR3 loop: CASSLLAFTDTQYF. The CDR3 DNA reads as TGTGCCAGCAGCCTACTAGCGTTCACAGATACGCAGTATTTT.